The 25 T cell receptor beta chains given below trace back to one sample, sequenced in a study of cytotoxic CD8 clonotypes in ibrutinib-treated CLL (dated by TCRdb to the early 2020s). The method behind the library was the immunoSEQ multiplex PCR assay. In its TCRdb copy, this immuneACCESS table keeps in-frame sequences only and misses some clones. Where compared with another copy, unresolved V genes explain less than half of these, and the others have no known cause. Across this sample there are about 60,000 clones, with around 52% seen only once. The ten largest clones capture 20% to 30% of the sample. The sample's time point, from its label and the paper: progressive disease on ibrutinib. The source was PBMCs, collected at disease progression, from a patient treated with ibrutinib. Receptor source: a human donor with chronic lymphocytic leukemia.

The chain joins TRBV7-9 to TRBJ1-1; no clear D gene. V dropped 1 base and J dropped 6 bases, with 18 bases sitting between them. This CDR3 has 16 residues. Germline CDR1 SEHNR, CDR2 FQNEAQ (reference sequence). The CDR3 coding sequence is TGTGCCAGCAGCTTAGTAACAAGGGAGACACTGCCTGAAGCTTTCTTT. This sequence encodes CASSLVTRETLPEAFF.

The chain combines TRBV29-1 with TRBJ1-4; TRBD1 matches at 9 bases. Germline V gene sequence: CDR1 SQVTM, CDR2 ANQGSEA. Trimming cost V 6 bases and J 5 bases; bases outside gene matches: 7. This CDR3 region has 14 residues. CDR3 DNA sequence: TGCAGCGTAGGGACCGGGACAGGGAATGAAAAACTGTTTTTT. It specifies CSVGTGTGNEKLFF.

The chain has TRBV5-1 and TRBJ1-1, with 7 bases aligning to TRBD1. This CDR3 is built from 15 residues. Germline-derived CDR1 and CDR2 are SGHRS and YFSETQ. The V gene end was trimmed by 5 bases and the J gene end by 3 bases; junction bases not matched to a gene: 10. The CDR3 region is CASRGATTGDTEAFF. The CDR3 DNA sequence: TGCGCCAGCAGAGGAGCCACTACAGGGGACACTGAAGCTTTCTTT.

This clone has more than one count but fewer than ten. The CDR3 reads CASSPRYSGNPEAFF. CDR3 DNA sequence: TGTGCCAGCAGCCCGAGGTATTCCGGCAACCCTGAAGCTTTCTTT. This chain connects TRBV7-9 to TRBJ1-1; D unclear. CDR1 SEHNR and CDR2 FQNEAQ come from the germline V gene (reference sequence). Deletions cut 5 bases from V and 6 bases from J, with 19 bases between. This CDR3 comprises 15 residues.

This clone was seen ten or more times. An end of the junction does not agree with germline; a read error may underlie this. The V call is TRBV7-7, the J call TRBJ2-6; TRBD1 matches 8 bases. The CDR3 has 18 amino acids. Germline values: CDR1 SSHAT, CDR2 FNYEAQ (reference sequence). CDR3 sequence reads: CASSPTGGEASGANVLTF. Here the CDR3 DNA reads TGTGCTAGCAGCCCCACAGGGGGTGAGGCCTCTGGGGCCAACGTCCTGACTTTC. The full variable domain, in which reference TRBV7-7 and TRBJ2-6 provide the parts outside the CDR3, is GAGVSQSPRYKVTKRGQDVTLRCDPISSHATLYWYQQALGQGPEFLTYFNYEAQPDKSGLPSDRFSAERPEGSISTLTIQRTEQRDSAMYRCASSPTGGEASGANVLTFGAGSRLTVL.

As concerns this clone: Within the sample, other DNA sequences also encode this same CDR3. V is TRBV25-1 and J is TRBJ2-5, with a tentative D call TRBD1 (6 bases). V lost 8 bases, J lost 0 bases, and 13 bases lay in between. In germline, CDR1 is MGHDK, CDR2 SYGVNS. CDR3 length: 14 amino acids. CDR3 amino acids: CASQGPGYQETQYF. The CDR3 coding sequence is TGTGCCAGCCAGGGGCCAGGGTACCAAGAGACCCAGTACTTC.

There are a few counts of this clone. This chain links TRBV10-3 with TRBJ2-3, with D possibly being TRBD1 (6 bases). Trimming left V 10 bases short and J 2 bases short, with 16 bases between. This CDR3 contains 14 residues. The V gene's germline CDR1 is ENHRY and CDR2 SYGVKD. The CDR3 DNA sequence: TGTGCCACCACAGGGCAAACTTCCACAGATACGCAGTATTTT. It translates to CATTGQTSTDTQYF.

V is TRBV9 and J is TRBJ1-2; the match to TRBD1 covers 10 bases. The CDR3 is 15 amino acids. Trimming took 4 bases from V and 4 from J; bases not matched to a gene: 7. The V gene's germline CDR1 is SGDLS and CDR2 YYNGEE. The CDR3 bases are TGTGCCAGCAGCTTAGAGACAGGGGGCGCCTATGGCTACACCTTC. Protein product: CASSLETGGAYGYTF.

The chain uses TRBV5-1 and TRBJ2-7, with 9 bases matching TRBD1. CDR1 and CDR2 from the germline V gene are SGHRS and YFSETQ. This CDR3 comprises 16 residues. Trimming took 2 bases from V and 3 from J; bases not matched to a gene: 9. The CDR3 loop reads CASSLTSGTGNYEQYF. The CDR3 DNA is TGCGCCAGCAGCTTAACCTCCGGGACAGGGAACTACGAGCAGTACTTC.

There are many counts of this clone. The rearrangement joins TRBV5-1 to TRBJ2-4; TRBD1 aligns across 9 bases. Germline trimming cut 5 bases from V and 3 bases from J; bases unmatched to any gene: 6. The CDR3 spans 15 residues. The germline gives CDR1 SGHRS, CDR2 YFSETQ. The CDR3 protein is CASRGQGWDKNIQYF. CDR3 sequence (DNA): TGCGCCAGCAGGGGACAGGGTTGGGACAAAAACATTCAGTACTTC.

This clone came up a few times. The chain uses TRBV5-1 and TRBJ1-2, with D uncertain. Germline CDR1 and CDR2: SGHRS and YFSETQ. The CDR3 contains 11 residues. The V end was cut by 8 bases, the J end by 6 bases, with 11 bases between. The CDR3 loop reads CASQEGNGYTF. The CDR3 region has the DNA TGCGCCAGTCAGGAGGGAAATGGCTACACCTTC.

The chain is built from TRBV18 and TRBJ1-2; possibly TRBD1 for D (5 bases). The germline V and J ends were trimmed by 0 bases and 3 bases, with 11 bases remaining between them. The germline V gene encodes CDR1 KGHSH and CDR2 LQKENI. CDR3 length: 15 residues. As DNA, the CDR3 is TGTGCCAGCTCACCACCGGCAGGGCGAGACTATGGCTACACCTTC. Amino acid sequence: CASSPPAGRDYGYTF.

This clone was picked up one time. The chain links TRBV7-2 to TRBJ2-1; D possibly corresponds to TRBD2 (5 bases). CDR1 and CDR2 (germline): SGHTA, FQGNSA. Trimming took 2 bases from V and 8 from J, leaving 13 bases between them. This CDR3 has 14 amino acids. CDR3 protein: CASSLTWSGDEQFF. Here the CDR3 DNA reads TGTGCCAGCAGCTTAACTTGGTCCGGGGATGAGCAGTTCTTC. The complete variable domain, with remaining parts taken from reference TRBV7-2 and TRBJ2-1, reads GAGVSQSPSNKVTEKGKDVELRCDPISGHTALYWYRQSLGQGLEFLIYFQGNSAPDKSGLPSDRFSAERTGGSVSTLTIQRTQQEDSAVYLCASSLTWSGDEQFFGPGTRLTVL.

V gene TRBV10-3 combines with J gene TRBJ2-3; no clear D gene. Germline CDR1 and CDR2: ENHRY and SYGVKD. V lost 4 bases, J lost 2 bases, and 4 bases lay in between. The CDR3 loop spans 12 amino acids. The CDR3: CAISGNTDTQYF. For the CDR3, the DNA is TGTGCCATCAGTGGCAACACAGATACGCAGTATTTT.

A few counts support this clone. This chain connects TRBV5-1 to TRBJ2-7, with D tentatively TRBD1 (7 bases). CDR3 length: 13 amino acids. Trimming shortened V by 2 bases and J by 4 bases, and 10 bases separated the two germline ends. Germline assignment: CDR1 SGHRS and CDR2 YFSETQ. CDR3 DNA sequence: TGCGCCAGCAGCTTCCCAGGGGGGTACGAGCAGTACTTC. Protein: CASSFPGGYEQYF.

This clone was picked up a small number of times. V is TRBV6-1 and J is TRBJ2-1; D not certain. V lost 4 bases and J 4 bases, leaving 11 bases between the germline ends. CDR3 size: 14 residues. From germline, CDR1 is MNHNS and CDR2 SASEGT. CDR3 coding DNA: TGTGCCAGCAGTGTAGAAGTAATATACAATGAGCAGTTCTTC. It encodes CASSVEVIYNEQFF.

J is TRBJ2-3 and V is TRBV5-1, with TRBD1 identical over 9 bases. The germline gives CDR1 SGHRS, CDR2 YFSETQ. V dropped 3 bases and J dropped 5; count of bases not matched to a gene: 7. This CDR3 is 15 amino acids long. CDR3 loop: CASSSGQGHGDTQYF. CDR3 sequence (DNA): TGCGCCAGCAGCTCGGGACAGGGCCACGGAGATACGCAGTATTTT.

The CDR3 region has the DNA TGTGCCAGCAGAGTACAAGGGACTAACAAGAGGGAAAAACTGTTTTTT. Residues: CASRVQGTNKREKLFF. V gene TRBV28 combines with J gene TRBJ1-4, with TRBD1 as a possible D gene (5 bases). Trimming removed 6 bases from V and 8 bases from J, with 22 bases in between. Germline CDR1 and CDR2: MDHEN and SYDVKM. The CDR3 spans 16 residues.

The chain has TRBV19 and TRBJ2-3, with 11 bases aligning to TRBD2. Trimming at V came to 9 bases and at J to 2 bases, leaving 7 bases not matched to a gene. The germline V gene has CDR1 LNHDA and CDR2 SQIVND (reference sequence). This CDR3 contains 15 residues. The CDR3 DNA reads as TGTGCCAGCCAGGGACTAGCGGAGACCACAGATACGCAGTATTTT. Translating it yields CASQGLAETTDTQYF.

V usage is TRBV6-5 and J usage is TRBJ1-2, with D maybe TRBD1 (6 bases). Germline values: CDR1 MNHEY, CDR2 SVGAGI. Trimming left V 6 bases short and J 4 bases short, with 18 bases between. The CDR3 has 15 amino acids. This CDR3 reads CASSRRTVGGYGYTF. Here the CDR3 DNA reads TGTGCCAGCAGCCGTCGGACAGTAGGGGGCTATGGCTACACCTTC.

The J gene is TRBJ2-5, the V gene TRBV30; D call uncertain. CDR1 GTSNPN and CDR2 SVGIG come from the germline V gene (reference sequence). Between the trimmed V and J ends, which lost 2 bases and 5 bases, there was a span of 9 bases. The CDR3 covers 12 residues. The CDR3 here is CAWSLGLETQYF. DNA of the CDR3: TGTGCCTGGAGTTTGGGTTTGGAGACCCAGTACTTC.

This sequence joins TRBV18 and TRBJ2-7; 8 bases match TRBD1. J lost 7 bases, V lost 8 bases, and 7 bases had no gene match. This CDR3 has 12 amino acids. In germline, CDR1 is KGHSH, CDR2 LQKENI. The CDR3 sequence: CASTIDRGEQYF. CDR3 DNA: TGTGCCAGCACTATTGACAGGGGTGAGCAGTACTTC.

The chain links TRBV7-2 to TRBJ2-1; TRBD2 aligns across 7 bases. In germline, CDR1 is SGHTA, CDR2 FQGNSA. V lost 5 bases to trimming and J lost 7 bases; unmatched junction nucleotides: 5. The CDR3 loop spans 13 amino acids. The CDR3 reads CASSPGTINEQFF. The CDR3 region has the DNA TGTGCCAGCAGCCCCGGGACTATAAATGAGCAGTTCTTC.

This chain links TRBV28 with TRBJ1-6; tentatively, D is TRBD1 (5 bases). There are 13 residues in the CDR3. The germline CDR1 and CDR2 sequences are MDHEN and SYDVKM. V lost 10 bases to trimming and J lost 12 bases, with 19 bases between them. The CDR3 nucleotides read TGTGCCATCAAGCGGAGAGGGGACGGACCCCTCCACTTT. Translated: CAIKRRGDGPLHF.

This clone was found a few times. V usage is TRBV5-6 and J usage is TRBJ1-3; TRBD1 might be the D (5 bases). Germline V gene data show CDR1 as SGHDT and CDR2 as YYEEEE. Trimming took off 5 bases at V and 2 bases at J, with 14 bases between the two ends. This CDR3 contains 15 residues. The CDR3 nucleotides read TGTGCCAGCAGGAAGAGGTCAGGGACTGGAAACACCATATATTTT. Translation: CASRKRSGTGNTIYF.